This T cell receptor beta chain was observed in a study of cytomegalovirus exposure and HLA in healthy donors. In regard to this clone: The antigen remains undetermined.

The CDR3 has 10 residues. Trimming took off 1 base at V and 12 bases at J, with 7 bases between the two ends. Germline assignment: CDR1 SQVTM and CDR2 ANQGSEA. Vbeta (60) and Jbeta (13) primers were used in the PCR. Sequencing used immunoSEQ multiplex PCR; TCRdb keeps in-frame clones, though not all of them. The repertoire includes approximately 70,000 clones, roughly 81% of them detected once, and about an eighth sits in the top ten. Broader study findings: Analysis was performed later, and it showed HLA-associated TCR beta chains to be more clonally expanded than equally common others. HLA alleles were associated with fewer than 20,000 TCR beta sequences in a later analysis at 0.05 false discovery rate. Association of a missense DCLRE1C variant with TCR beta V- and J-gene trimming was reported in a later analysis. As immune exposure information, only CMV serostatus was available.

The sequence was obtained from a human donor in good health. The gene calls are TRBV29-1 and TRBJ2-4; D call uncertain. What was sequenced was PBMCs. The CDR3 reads CSVEGARQYF. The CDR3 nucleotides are TGCAGCGTTGAAGGGGCCCGTCAGTACTTC.